This T cell receptor beta chain stems from a study of cytomegalovirus exposure and HLA in healthy donors. Study as a whole: An early release of data contained about 85 million unique TCRs, which came from HLA-typed donors. Broader study findings: Some TCR beta chains (about 180 of them) were listed as cytomegalovirus-associated. Segments of the TCR beta V type were, in most cases, productive about 90% or about 30% of the time in an earlier analysis.

With respect to this clone: Its matching antigen is unknown.

The PCR ran on 60 Vbeta and 13 Jbeta primers. Assay: immunoSEQ multiplex PCR; the TCRdb copy retains only in-frame clones and omits some. Here the sample table reports 65,000 to 85,000 clones. After removal of 6 bases from V and 1 base from J, the junction contained 4 bases not matched to a gene. Germline CDR1 and CDR2: MNHEY and SVGAGI. CDR3 length: 15 residues. The sequence was collected from a female donor in good health and CMV-seropositive. The J gene is TRBJ1-3, the V gene TRBV6-5, with TRBD1 matching 9 bases. What was sequenced was PBMCs. CDR3 region: CASSLDRGSGNTIYF. Written as DNA, the CDR3 is TGTGCCAGCAGCTTGGACAGGGGTTCTGGAAACACCATATATTTT.